The TCR beta chain described here comes from a study of T cell responses to AZD1222 COVID-19 vaccine. General study findings and limits: The number of AZD1222 recipients seropositive at baseline was only five or six. The study reported that nearly half of spike-specific TCRs target unmutated variant regions. Repertoire sampling happened only post peak T cell response.

This clone was picked up one time. What it binds is not known. Per germline, CDR1 LNHDA and CDR2 SQIVND (reference sequence). This CDR3 is built from 17 residues. V lost 7 bases and J lost 0, with 16 bases in between. TCRdb's copy holds only in-frame clones and misses some; the assay was immunoSEQ multiplex PCR. The table lists under 200,000 clones, just over 90% of them singletons. The chain links TRBV19 to TRBJ2-6; no clear D. The material sequenced was peripheral blood, taken 28 days after the second dose of the MenACWY control vaccine. The TCR sequence derives from an adult who received the MenACWY meningococcal vaccine as a control. The CDR3 bases are TGTGCCAGTATCTCCTTACCCGGTGGCTCTGGGGCCAACGTCCTGACTTTC. Encoded protein: CASISLPGGSGANVLTF.